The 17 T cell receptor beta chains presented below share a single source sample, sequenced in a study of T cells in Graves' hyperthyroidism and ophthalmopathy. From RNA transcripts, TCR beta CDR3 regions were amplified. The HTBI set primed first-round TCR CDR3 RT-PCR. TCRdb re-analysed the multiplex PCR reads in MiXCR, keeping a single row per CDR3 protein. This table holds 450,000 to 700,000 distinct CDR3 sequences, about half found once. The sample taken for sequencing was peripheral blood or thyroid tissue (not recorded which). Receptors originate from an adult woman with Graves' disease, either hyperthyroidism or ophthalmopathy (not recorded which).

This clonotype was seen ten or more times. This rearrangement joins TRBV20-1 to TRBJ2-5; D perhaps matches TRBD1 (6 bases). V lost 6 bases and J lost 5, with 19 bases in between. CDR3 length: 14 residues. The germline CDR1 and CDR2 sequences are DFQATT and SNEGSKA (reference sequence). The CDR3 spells CSAPTLQGTETQYF. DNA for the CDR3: TGCAGTGCCCCAACTCTTCAGGGGACGGAGACCCAGTACTTC.

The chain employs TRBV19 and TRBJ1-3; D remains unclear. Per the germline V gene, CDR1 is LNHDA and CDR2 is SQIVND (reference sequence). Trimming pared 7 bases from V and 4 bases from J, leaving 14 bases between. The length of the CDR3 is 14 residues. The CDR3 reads CASTPDYSGNTIYF. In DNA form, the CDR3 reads TGTGCCAGTACCCCGGACTACTCCGGAAACACCATATATTTT.

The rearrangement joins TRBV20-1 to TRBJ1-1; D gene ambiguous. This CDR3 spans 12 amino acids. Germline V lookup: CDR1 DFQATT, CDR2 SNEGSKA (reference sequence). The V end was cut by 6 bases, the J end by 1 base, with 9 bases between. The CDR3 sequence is CSAPRRNTEAFF. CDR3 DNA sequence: TGCAGTGCCCCGCGGAGGAACACTGAAGCTTTCTTT.

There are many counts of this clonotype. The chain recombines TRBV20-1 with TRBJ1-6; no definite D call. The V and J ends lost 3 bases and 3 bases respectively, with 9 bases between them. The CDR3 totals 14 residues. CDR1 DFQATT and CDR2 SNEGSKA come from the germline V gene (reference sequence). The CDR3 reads CSARSGGYNSPLHF. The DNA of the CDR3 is TGCAGTGCTAGGTCGGGCGGCTATAATTCACCCCTCCACTTT.

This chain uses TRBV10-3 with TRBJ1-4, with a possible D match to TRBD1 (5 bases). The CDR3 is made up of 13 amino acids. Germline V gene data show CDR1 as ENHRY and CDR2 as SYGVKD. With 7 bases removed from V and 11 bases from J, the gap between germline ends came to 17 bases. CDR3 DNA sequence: TGTGCCATCAAGGGGACGGAGCGGGACAAACTGTTTTTT. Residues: CAIKGTERDKLFF.

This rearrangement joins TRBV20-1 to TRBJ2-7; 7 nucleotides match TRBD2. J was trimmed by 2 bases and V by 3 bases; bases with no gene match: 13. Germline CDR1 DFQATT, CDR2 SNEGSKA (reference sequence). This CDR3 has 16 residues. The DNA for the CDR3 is TGCAGTGCTAGCAGCTTGATCCTGGGAGGGCCCTACGAGCAGTACTTC. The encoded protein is CSASSLILGGPYEQYF.

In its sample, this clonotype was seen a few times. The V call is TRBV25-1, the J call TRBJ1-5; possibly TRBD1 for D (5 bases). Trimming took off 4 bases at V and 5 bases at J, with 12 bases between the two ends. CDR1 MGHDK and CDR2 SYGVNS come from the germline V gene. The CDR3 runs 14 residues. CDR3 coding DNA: TGTGCCAGCAGTGGAACCGGGACGTATCAGCCCCAGCATTTT. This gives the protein CASSGTGTYQPQHF. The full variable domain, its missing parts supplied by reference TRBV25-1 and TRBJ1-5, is EADIYQTPRYLVIGTGKKITLECSQTMGHDKMYWYQQDPGMELHLIHYSYGVNSTEKGDLSSESTVSRIRTEHFPLTLESARPSHTSQYLCASSGTGTYQPQHFGDGTRLSIL.

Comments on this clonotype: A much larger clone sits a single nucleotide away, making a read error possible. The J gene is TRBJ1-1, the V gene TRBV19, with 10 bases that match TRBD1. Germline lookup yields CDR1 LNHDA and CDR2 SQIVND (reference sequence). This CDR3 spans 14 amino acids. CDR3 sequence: CASSMGDRGTEALF. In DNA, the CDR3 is TGTGCCAGTAGTATGGGGGACAGGGGCACTGAAGCTCTCTTT.

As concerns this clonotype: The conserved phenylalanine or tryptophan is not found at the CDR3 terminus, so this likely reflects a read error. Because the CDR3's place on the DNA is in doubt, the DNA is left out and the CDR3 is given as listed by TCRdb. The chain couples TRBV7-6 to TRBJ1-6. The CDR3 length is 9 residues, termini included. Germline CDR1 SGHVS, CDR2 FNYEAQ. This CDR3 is CASSLFPTS.

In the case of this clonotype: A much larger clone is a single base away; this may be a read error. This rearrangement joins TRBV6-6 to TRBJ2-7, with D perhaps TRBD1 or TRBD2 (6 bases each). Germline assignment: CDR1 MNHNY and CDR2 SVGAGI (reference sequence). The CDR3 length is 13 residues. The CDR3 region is CASSPWGAYEEYF. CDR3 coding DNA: TGTGCCAGCAGCCCCTGGGGGGCCTACGAGGAGTACTTC.

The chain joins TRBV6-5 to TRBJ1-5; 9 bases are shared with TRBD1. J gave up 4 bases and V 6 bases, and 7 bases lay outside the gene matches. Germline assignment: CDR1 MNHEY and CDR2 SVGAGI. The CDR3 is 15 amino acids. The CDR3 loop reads CASRGQGPGNQPQHF. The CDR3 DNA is TGTGCCAGCAGGGGACAGGGACCCGGGAATCAGCCCCAGCATTTT.

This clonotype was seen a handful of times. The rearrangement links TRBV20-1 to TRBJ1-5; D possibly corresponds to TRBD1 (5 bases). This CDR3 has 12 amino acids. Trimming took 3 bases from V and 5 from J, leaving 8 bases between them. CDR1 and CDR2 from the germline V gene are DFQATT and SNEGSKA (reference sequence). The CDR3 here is CSARWGDQPQHF. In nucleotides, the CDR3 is TGCAGTGCTAGGTGGGGGGATCAGCCCCAGCATTTT.

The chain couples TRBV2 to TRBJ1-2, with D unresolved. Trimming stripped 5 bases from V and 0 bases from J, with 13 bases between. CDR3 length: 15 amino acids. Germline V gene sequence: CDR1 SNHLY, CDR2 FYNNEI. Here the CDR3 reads CASSFPSGTNYGYTF. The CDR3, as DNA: TGTGCCAGCAGTTTCCCCTCCGGAACTAACTATGGCTACACCTTC. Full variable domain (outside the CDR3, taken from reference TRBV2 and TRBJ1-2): EPEVTQTPSHQVTQMGQEVILRCVPISNHLYFYWYRQILGQKVEFLVSFYNNEISEKSEIFDDQFSVERPDGSNFTLKIRSTKLEDSAMYFCASSFPSGTNYGYTFGSGTRLTVV.

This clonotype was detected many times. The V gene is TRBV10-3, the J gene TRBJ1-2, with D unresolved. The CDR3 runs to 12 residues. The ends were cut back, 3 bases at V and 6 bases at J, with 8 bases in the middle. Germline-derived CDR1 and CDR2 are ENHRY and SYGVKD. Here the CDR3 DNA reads TGTGCCATCAGTGAAAGTGTAAATGGCTACACCTTC. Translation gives CAISESVNGYTF.

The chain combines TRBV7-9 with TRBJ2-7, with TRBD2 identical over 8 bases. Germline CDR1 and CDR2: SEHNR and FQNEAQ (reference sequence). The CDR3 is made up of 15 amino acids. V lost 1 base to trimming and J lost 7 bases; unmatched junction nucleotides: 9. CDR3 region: CASSLGASGRSEQYF. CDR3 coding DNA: TGTGCCAGCAGCTTAGGGGCTAGCGGGCGTTCAGAGCAGTACTTC.

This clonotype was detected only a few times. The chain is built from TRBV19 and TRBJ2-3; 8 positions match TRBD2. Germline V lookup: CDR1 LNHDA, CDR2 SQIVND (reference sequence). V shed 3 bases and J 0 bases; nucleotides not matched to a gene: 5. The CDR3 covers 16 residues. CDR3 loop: CASSIGLAMSTDTQYF. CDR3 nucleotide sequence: TGTGCCAGTAGTATCGGACTAGCCATGAGCACAGATACGCAGTATTTT.

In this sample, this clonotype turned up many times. CDR3 DNA sequence: TGTGCCAGCAGCCGAACATCGTTTGGGGACACCGGGGAGCTGTTTTTT. It is translated as CASSRTSFGDTGELFF. The genes are TRBV12-3 or TRBV12-4 and TRBJ2-2; D is undetermined. V dropped 6 bases and J dropped 3 bases, with 17 bases sitting between them. The CDR3 length is 16 residues.